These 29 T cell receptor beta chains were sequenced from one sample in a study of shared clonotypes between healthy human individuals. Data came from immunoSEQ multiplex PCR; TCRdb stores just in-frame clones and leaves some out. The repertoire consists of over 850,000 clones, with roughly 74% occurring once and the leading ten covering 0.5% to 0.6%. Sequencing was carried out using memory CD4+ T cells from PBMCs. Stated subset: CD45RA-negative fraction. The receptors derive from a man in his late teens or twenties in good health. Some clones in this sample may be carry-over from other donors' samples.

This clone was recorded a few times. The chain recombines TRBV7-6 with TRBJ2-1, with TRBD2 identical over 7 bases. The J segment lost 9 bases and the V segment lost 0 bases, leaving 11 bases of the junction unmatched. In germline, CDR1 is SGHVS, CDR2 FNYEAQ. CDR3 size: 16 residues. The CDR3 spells CASSLAGGLSLGEQFF. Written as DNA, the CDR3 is TGTGCCAGCAGCTTAGCGGGGGGGTTGTCCCTTGGTGAGCAGTTCTTC.

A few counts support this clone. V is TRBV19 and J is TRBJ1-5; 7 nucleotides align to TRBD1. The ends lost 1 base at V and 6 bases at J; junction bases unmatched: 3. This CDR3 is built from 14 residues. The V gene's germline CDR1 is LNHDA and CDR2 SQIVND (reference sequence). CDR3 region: CASSIGQGPQPQHF. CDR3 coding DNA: TGTGCCAGTAGTATAGGACAGGGTCCTCAGCCCCAGCATTTT.

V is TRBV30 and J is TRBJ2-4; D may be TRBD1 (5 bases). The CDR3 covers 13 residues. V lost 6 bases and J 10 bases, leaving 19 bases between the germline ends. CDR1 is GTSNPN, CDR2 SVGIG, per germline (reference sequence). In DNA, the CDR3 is TGTGCCTGTCTCGGACAAAGCAAGATGATTCAGTACTTC. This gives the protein CACLGQSKMIQYF.

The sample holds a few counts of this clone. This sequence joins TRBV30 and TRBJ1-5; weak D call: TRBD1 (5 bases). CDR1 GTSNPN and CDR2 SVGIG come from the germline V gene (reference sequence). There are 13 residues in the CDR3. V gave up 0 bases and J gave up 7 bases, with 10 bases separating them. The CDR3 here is CAWSVTGGQPQHF. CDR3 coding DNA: TGTGCCTGGAGTGTAACTGGGGGGCAGCCCCAGCATTTT.

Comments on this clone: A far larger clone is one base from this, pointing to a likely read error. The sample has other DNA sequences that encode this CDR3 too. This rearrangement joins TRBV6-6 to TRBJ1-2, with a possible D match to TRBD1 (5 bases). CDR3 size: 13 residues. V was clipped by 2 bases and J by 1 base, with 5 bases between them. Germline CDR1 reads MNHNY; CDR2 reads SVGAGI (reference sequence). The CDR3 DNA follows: TGTGCCAGCAGTTACGACAGTAACTATGGCTACACCTTC. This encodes CASSYDSNYGYTF.

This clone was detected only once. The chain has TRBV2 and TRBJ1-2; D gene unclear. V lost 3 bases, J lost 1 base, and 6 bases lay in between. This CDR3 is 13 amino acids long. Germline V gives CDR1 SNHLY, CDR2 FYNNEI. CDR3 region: CASSEGSNYGYTF. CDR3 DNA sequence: TGTGCCAGCAGTGAGGGGAGTAACTATGGCTACACCTTC.

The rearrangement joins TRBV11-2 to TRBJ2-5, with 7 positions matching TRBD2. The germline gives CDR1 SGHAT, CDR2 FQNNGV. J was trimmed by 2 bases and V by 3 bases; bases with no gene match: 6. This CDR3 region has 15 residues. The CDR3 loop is CASSFRRTRQETQYF. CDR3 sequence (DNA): TGTGCCAGCAGCTTTAGGCGGACTAGGCAAGAGACCCAGTACTTC.

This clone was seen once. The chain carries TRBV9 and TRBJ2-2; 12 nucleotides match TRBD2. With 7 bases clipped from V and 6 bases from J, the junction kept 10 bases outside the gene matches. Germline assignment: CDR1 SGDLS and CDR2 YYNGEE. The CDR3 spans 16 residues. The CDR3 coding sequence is TGTGCCAGCGCGCGACTAGCGGGAGCGTATTCCGGGGAGCTGTTTTTT. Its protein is CASARLAGAYSGELFF.

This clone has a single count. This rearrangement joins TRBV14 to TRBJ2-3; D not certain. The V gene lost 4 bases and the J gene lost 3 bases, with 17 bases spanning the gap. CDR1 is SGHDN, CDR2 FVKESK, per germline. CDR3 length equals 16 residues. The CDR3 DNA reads TGTGCCAGCAGCCTCACTCCAGGAACGTGGACAGATACGCAGTATTTT. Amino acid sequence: CASSLTPGTWTDTQYF.

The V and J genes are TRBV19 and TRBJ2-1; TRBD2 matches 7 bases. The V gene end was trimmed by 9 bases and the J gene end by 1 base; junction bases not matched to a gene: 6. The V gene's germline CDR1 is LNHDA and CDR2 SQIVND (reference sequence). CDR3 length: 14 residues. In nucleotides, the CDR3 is TGTGCCAGCCAGGAAGCGGGATCCTACAATGAGCAGTTCTTC. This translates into CASQEAGSYNEQFF.

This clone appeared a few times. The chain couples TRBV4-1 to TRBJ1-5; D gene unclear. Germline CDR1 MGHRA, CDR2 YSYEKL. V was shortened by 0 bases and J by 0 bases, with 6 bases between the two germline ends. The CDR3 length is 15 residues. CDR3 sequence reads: CASSQDGDSNQPQHF. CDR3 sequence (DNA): TGCGCCAGCAGCCAAGATGGAGATAGCAATCAGCCCCAGCATTTT.

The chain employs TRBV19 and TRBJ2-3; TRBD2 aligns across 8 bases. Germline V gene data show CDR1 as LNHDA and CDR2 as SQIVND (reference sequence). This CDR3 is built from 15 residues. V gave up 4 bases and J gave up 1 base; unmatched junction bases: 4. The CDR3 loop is CASSRTGRGTDTQYF. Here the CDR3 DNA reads TGTGCCAGTAGTAGAACCGGGAGGGGCACAGATACGCAGTATTTT.

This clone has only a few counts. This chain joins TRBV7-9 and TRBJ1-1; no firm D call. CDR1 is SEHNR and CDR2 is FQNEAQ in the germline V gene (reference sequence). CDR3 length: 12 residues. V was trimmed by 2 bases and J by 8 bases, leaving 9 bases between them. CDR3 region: CASSLFGGEAFF. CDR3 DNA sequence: TGTGCCAGCAGCTTATTCGGCGGAGAAGCTTTCTTT.

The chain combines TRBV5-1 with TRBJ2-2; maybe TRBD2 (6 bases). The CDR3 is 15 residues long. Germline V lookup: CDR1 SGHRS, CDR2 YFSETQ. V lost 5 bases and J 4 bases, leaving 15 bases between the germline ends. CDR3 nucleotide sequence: TGCGCCAGCAGTCAACGCCTGGGGGGCACCGGGGAGCTGTTTTTT. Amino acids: CASSQRLGGTGELFF.

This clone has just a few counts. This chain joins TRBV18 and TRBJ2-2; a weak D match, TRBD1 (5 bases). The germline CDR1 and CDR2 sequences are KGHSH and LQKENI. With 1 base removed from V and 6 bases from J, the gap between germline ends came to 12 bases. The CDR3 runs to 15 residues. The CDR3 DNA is TGTGCCAGCTCACCACGATCTGGGGCGGCCGGGGAGCTGTTTTTT. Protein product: CASSPRSGAAGELFF.

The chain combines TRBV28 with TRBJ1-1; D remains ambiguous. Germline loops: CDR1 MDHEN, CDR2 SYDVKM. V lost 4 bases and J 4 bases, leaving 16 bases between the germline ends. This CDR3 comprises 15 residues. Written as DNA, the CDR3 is TGTGCCAGCAGTTCCCACTCTGGTCGCGGCACTGAAGCTTTCTTT. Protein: CASSSHSGRGTEAFF.

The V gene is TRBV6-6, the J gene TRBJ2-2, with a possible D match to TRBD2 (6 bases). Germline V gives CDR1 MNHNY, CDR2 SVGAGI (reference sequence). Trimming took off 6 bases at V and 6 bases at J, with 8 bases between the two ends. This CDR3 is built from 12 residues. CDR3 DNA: TGTGCCAGCAGACGGGAGTCCGGGGAGCTGTTTTTT. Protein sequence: CASRRESGELFF.

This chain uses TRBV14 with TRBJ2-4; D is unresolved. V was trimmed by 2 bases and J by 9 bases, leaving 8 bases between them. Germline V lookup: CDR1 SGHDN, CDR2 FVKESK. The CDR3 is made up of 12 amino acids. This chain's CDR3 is CASSQPSGIQYF. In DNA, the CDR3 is TGTGCCAGCAGCCAACCCTCGGGCATTCAGTACTTC.

CDR3 DNA sequence: TGTGCCACCAGCAGAGATCTTCAGTCGGGGCGCCGGGGGTCGGGCACTGAAGCTTTCTTT. This translates into CATSRDLQSGRRGSGTEAFF. The rearrangement uses TRBV15 and TRBJ1-1; perhaps TRBD1 as D (5 bases). CDR1 is LNHNV and CDR2 is YYDKDF in the germline V gene (reference sequence). This CDR3 has 20 residues. V lost 0 bases and J lost 4, with 27 bases in between.

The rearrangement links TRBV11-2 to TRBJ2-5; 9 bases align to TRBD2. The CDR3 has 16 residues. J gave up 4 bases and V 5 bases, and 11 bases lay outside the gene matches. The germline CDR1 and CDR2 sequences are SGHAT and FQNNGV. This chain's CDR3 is CASSPQGIAGAETQYF. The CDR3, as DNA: TGTGCCAGCAGCCCTCAGGGGATAGCGGGAGCAGAGACCCAGTACTTC.

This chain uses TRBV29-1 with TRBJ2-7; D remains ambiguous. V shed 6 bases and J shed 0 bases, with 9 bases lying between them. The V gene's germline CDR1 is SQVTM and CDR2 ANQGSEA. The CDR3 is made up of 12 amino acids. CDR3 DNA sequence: TGCAGCGTGGGGTTGACCTCCTACGAGCAGTACTTC. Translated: CSVGLTSYEQYF.

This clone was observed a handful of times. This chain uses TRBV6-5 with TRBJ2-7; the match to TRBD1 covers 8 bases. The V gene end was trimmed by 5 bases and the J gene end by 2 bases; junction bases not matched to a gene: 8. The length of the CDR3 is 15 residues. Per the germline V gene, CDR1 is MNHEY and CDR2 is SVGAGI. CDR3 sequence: CASSPSGDRTYEQYF. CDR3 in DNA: TGTGCCAGCAGTCCCTCCGGGGACAGGACCTACGAGCAGTACTTC.

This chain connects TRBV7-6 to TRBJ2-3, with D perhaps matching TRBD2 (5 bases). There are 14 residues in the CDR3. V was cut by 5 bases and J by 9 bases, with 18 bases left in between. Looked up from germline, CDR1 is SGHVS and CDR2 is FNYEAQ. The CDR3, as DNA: TGTGCCAGCAGCCCGCAGCCTTCCTCGGGAACGCAGTATTTT. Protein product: CASSPQPSSGTQYF. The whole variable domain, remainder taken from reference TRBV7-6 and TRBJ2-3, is GAGVSQSPRYKVTKRGQDVALRCDPISGHVSLYWYRQALGQGPEFLTYFNYEAQQDKSGLPNDRFSAERPEGSISTLTIQRTEQRDSAMYRCASSPQPSSGTQYFGPGTRLTVL.

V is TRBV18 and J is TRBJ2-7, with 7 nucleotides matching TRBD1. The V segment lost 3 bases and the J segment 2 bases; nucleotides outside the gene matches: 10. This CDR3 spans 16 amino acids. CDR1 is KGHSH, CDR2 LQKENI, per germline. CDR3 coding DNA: TGTGCCAGCTCACCTTCCCTGGGGCAGGGGGCCTACGAGCAGTACTTC. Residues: CASSPSLGQGAYEQYF.

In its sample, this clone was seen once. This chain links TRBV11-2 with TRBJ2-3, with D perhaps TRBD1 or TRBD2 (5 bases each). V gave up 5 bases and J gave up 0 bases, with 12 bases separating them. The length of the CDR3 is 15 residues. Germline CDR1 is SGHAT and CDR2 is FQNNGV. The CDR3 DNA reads TGTGCCAGCAGCCTTGGGACCATTAGCACAGATACGCAGTATTTT. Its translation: CASSLGTISTDTQYF.

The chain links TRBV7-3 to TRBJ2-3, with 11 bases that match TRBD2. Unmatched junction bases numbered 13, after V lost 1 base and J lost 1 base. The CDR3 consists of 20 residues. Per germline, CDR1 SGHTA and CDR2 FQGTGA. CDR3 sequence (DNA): TGTGCCAGCAGCTTAATGGCTAGCGGGAGGATATCAGGGGGCACAGATACGCAGTATTTT. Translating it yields CASSLMASGRISGGTDTQYF.

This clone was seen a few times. Here the CDR3 reads CASSASRTAYTF. CDR3 coding DNA: TGTGCCAGCAGCGCTTCCCGGACAGCCTACACCTTC. The chain recombines TRBV9 with TRBJ1-2; TRBD1 is a possible D gene (6 bases). With 3 bases removed from V and 10 bases from J, the gap between germline ends came to 13 bases. In germline, CDR1 is SGDLS, CDR2 YYNGEE. The CDR3 is 12 amino acids.

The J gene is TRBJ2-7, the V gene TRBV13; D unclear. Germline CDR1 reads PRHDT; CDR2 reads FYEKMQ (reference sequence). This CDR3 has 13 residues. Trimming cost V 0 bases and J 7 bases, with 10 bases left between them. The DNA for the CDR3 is TGTGCCAGCAGCTTAGGCCGTACCTTAGAGCAGTACTTC. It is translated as CASSLGRTLEQYF.

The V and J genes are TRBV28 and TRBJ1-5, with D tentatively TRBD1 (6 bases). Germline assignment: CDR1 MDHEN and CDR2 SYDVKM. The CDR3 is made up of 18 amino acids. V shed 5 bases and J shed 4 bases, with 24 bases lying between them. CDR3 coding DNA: TGTGCCAGCAGTCAGAGCGGATTAAGGTTGGGGGCTAATCAGCCCCAGCATTTT. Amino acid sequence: CASSQSGLRLGANQPQHF.